Given below is one TCR beta chain in context. Its specificity is not known. Sequenced by immunoSEQ multiplex PCR; TCRdb stores in-frame clones only, minus some. Here the sample spans around 34,000 clones, approximately 93% being singletons. Germline V gene data show CDR1 as SGHRS and CDR2 as YFSETQ. The CDR3 totals 14 residues. V was clipped by 1 base and J by 1 base, with 7 bases between them. This sample is part of a study of T cells in localized non-small cell lung cancer. Broader study findings: Among the top 100 tumor clones, a median approximately 60 appeared in adjacent lung.

The sequence was collected from a female donor of 60 years or more with stage I lung adenocarcinoma. The chain joins TRBV5-1 to TRBJ2-3, with TRBD1 as a possible D gene (6 bases). The starting material was peripheral blood, obtained before any cancer treatment. This CDR3 reads CASSLRQGTDTQYF. CDR3 bases: TGCGCCAGCAGCTTGAGACAGGGCACAGATACGCAGTATTTT.